These 6 T cell receptor beta chains were all obtained from the same sample, sequenced in a study of cutaneous CD30+ T cell lymphoproliferative disorder and hepatitis E. The table came from immunoSEQ multiplex PCR; TCRdb's copy has only in-frame clones and leaves some out. The table lists several thousand clones, around 74% of them singletons. What was sequenced was blood. The receptors come from a human donor with a cutaneous T cell lymphoproliferative disorder associated with hepatitis E virus.

The rearrangement links TRBV2 to TRBJ1-1; D gene ambiguous. CDR1 is SNHLY and CDR2 is FYNNEI in the germline V gene. Trimming cost V 4 bases and J 0 bases, with 9 bases left between them. The CDR3 covers 14 residues. The CDR3 region is CASSAGSLNTEAFF. The CDR3 DNA sequence: TGTGCCAGCAGTGCCGGGTCCCTGAACACTGAAGCTTTCTTT.

V gene TRBV4-1 combines with J gene TRBJ1-5; the D gene is possibly TRBD1 (5 bases). From germline, CDR1 is MGHRA and CDR2 YSYEKL. The V end was cut by 1 base, the J end by 3 bases, with 7 bases between. CDR3 length: 14 residues. The CDR3 coding sequence is TGCGCCAGCAGCCAAGGACAGACCAATCAGCCCCAGCATTTT. The encoded protein is CASSQGQTNQPQHF.

This clone turned up a few times. V usage is TRBV6-6 and J usage is TRBJ2-7, with 11 nucleotides matching TRBD1. CDR1 is MNHNY and CDR2 is SVGAGI in the germline V gene (reference sequence). This CDR3 is built from 16 residues. The junction had 8 bases not matched to a gene; V was cut back by 5 bases and J by 2 bases. The CDR3 DNA is TGTGCCAGCAGTACCCGGGGACAGGGGGTCGCCTACGAGCAGTACTTC. Its protein is CASSTRGQGVAYEQYF.

The chain joins TRBV2 to TRBJ2-3, with 9 bases matching TRBD1. There are 16 residues in the CDR3. Per the germline V gene, CDR1 is SNHLY and CDR2 is FYNNEI. After removal of 5 bases from V and 5 bases from J, the junction contained 11 bases not matched to a gene. The chain's CDR3 is CASSPQGAGKGDTQYF. The CDR3 region has the DNA TGTGCCAGCAGTCCACAGGGGGCGGGTAAGGGAGATACGCAGTATTTT.

This chain joins TRBV29-1 and TRBJ2-7; D perhaps matches TRBD1 (5 bases). The CDR3 is made up of 12 amino acids. CDR1 and CDR2 (germline): SQVTM, ANQGSEA. Trimming pared 5 bases from V and 2 bases from J, leaving 10 bases between. The CDR3 coding sequence is TGCAGCGTTCAGGGCAGCACCTACGAGCAGTACTTC. Protein: CSVQGSTYEQYF.

This clone has a single count. This same CDR3 is encoded by further DNA sequences in the sample. This chain links TRBV7-2 with TRBJ2-7, with D possibly TRBD1 on 6 matching bases. The V gene's germline CDR1 is SGHTA and CDR2 FQGNSA. The V end lost 6 bases, the J end lost 6 bases, and 15 bases lay between the germline ends. The CDR3 has 13 amino acids. CDR3 sequence: CASSRRTVREQYF. In DNA form, the CDR3 reads TGTGCCAGCAGTAGAAGGACAGTTCGCGAGCAGTACTTC.